This TCR beta chain was recorded in a study of control samples from healthy donors and cancer patients. Produced via immunoSEQ multiplex PCR; TCRdb's table is partial and in-frame only. The sample records about 96,000 clones, over 85% being singletons. Per germline, CDR1 WNHNN and CDR2 SYGVQD (reference sequence). The CDR3 spans 13 residues. The V end was cut by 4 bases, the J end by 15 bases, with 16 bases between. Sample: blood. This receptor was obtained from a young man in good health. The chain joins TRBV10-1 to TRBJ1-6; tentative D call: TRBD1 (5 bases). As DNA, the CDR3 is TGCGCCAGCAGTGCTTCGGACACGGGAGTCCTCCACTTT. Translating gives CASSASDTGVLHF.